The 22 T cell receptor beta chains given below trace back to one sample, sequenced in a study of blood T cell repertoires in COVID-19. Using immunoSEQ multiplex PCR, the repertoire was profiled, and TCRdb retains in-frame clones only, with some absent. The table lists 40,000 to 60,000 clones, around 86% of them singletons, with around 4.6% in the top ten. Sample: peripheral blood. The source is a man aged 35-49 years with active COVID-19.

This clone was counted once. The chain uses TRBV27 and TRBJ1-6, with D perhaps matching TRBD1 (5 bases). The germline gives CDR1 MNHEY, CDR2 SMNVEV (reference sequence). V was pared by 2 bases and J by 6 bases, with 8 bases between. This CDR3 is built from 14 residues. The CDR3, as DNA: TGTGCCAGCAGTTTACGGCAGGGTAATTCACCCCTCCACTTT. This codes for CASSLRQGNSPLHF.

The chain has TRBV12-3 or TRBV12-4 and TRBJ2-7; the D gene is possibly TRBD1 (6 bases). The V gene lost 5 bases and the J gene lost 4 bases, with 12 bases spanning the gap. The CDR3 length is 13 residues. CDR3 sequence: CASSPPDRYEQYF. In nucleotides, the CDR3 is TGTGCCAGCAGTCCCCCGGACAGATACGAGCAGTACTTC.

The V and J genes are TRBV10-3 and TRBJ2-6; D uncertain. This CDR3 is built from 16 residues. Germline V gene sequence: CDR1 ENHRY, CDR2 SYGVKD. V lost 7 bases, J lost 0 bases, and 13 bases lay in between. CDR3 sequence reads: CAINNGLSSGANVLTF. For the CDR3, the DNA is TGTGCCATCAATAACGGTCTAAGCTCTGGGGCCAACGTCCTGACTTTC.

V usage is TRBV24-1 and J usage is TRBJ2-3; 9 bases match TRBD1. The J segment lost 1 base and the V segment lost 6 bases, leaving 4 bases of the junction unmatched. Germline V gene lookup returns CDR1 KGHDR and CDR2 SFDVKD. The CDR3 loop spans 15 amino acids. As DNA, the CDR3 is TGTGCCACCAGTCGGGGACAGGGAGGCACAGATACGCAGTATTTT. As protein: CATSRGQGGTDTQYF.

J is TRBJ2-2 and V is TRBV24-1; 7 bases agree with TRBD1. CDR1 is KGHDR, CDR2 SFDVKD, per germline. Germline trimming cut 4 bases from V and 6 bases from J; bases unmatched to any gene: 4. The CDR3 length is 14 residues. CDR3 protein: CATSDTGTAGELFF. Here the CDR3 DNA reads TGTGCCACCAGTGACACAGGGACAGCCGGGGAGCTGTTTTTT.

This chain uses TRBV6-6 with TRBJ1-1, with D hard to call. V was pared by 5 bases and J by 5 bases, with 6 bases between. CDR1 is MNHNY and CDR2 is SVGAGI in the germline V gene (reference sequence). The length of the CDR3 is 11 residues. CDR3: CASSQRTEAFF. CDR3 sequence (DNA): TGTGCCAGCAGTCAGAGGACTGAAGCTTTCTTT.

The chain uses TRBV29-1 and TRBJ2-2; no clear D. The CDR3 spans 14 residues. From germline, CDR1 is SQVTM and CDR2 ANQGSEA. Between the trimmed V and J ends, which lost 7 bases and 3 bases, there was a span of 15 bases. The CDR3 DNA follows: TGCAGCGCCCAAGCTGGGCAGTACACCGGGGAGCTGTTTTTT. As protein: CSAQAGQYTGELFF.

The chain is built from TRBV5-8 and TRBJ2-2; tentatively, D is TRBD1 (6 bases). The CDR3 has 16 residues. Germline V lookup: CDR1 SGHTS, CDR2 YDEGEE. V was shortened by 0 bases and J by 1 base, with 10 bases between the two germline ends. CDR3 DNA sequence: TGTGCCAGCAGCTTGGTAACAGGGTTGAACACCGGGGAGCTGTTTTTT. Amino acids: CASSLVTGLNTGELFF.

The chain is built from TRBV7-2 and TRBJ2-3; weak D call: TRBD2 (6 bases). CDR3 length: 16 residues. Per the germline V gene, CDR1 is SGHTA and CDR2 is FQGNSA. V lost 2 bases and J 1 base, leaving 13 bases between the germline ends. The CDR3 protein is CASSLTSQSGTDTQYF. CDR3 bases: TGTGCCAGCAGCTTAACTAGCCAGAGTGGCACAGATACGCAGTATTTT.

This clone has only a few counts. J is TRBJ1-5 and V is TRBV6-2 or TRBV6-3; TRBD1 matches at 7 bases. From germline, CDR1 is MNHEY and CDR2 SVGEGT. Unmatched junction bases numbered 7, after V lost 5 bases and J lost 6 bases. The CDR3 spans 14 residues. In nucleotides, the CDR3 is TGTGCCAGCAGTCTTGGGACAGACAGTCAGCCCCAGCATTTT. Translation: CASSLGTDSQPQHF.

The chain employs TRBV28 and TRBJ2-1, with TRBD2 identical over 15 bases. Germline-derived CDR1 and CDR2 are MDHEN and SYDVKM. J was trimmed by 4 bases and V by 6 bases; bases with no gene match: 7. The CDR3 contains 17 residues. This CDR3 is CASRSGLAGGTYNEQFF. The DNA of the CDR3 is TGTGCCAGCAGATCGGGACTAGCGGGAGGAACATACAATGAGCAGTTCTTC.

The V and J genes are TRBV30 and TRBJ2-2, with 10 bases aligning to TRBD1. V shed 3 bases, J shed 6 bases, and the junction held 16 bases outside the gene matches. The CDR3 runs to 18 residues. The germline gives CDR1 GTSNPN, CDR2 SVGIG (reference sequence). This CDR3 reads CAWSRRGTGTGAAGELFF. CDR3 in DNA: TGTGCCTGGAGCCGGAGGGGAACCGGGACAGGGGCAGCCGGGGAGCTGTTTTTT.

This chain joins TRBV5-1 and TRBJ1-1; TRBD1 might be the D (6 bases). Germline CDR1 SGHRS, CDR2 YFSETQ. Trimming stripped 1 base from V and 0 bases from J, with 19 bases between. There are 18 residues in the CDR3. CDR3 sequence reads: CASSLLWTAPDMNTEAFF. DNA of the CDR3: TGCGCCAGCAGCTTGCTTTGGACAGCTCCTGACATGAACACTGAAGCTTTCTTT.

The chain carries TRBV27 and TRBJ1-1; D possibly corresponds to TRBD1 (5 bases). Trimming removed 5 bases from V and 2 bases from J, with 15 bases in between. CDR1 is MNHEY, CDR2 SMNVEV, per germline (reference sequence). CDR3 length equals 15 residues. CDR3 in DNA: TGTGCCAGCAGTGGAATCGACAGTCTCAACACTGAAGCTTTCTTT. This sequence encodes CASSGIDSLNTEAFF.

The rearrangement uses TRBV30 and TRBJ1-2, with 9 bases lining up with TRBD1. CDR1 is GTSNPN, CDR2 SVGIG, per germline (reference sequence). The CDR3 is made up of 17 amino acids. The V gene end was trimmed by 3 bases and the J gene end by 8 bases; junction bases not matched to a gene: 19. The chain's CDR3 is CAWSRTLQGAPEYGYTF. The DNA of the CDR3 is TGTGCCTGGAGCAGAACATTACAGGGGGCCCCTGAATACGGCTACACCTTC.

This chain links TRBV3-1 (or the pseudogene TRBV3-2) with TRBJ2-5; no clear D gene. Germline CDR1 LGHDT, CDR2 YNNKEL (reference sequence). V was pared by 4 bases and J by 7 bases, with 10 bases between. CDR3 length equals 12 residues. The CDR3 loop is CASSLPTGTQYF. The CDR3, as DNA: TGTGCCAGCAGCCTCCCTACCGGGACCCAGTACTTC.

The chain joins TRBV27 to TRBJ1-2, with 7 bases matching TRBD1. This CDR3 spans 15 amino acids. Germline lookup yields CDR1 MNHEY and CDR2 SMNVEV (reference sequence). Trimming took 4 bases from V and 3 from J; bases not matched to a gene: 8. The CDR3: CASSSTGNGYYGYTF. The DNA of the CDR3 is TGTGCCAGCAGTTCGACAGGGAACGGATACTATGGCTACACCTTC.

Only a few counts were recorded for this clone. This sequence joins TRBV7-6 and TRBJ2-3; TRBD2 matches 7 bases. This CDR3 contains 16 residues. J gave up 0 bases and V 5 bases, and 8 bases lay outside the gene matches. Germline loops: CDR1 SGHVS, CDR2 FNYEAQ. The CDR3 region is CASSRLSGVSTDTQYF. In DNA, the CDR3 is TGTGCCAGCAGCCGCCTAAGCGGGGTTAGCACAGATACGCAGTATTTT.

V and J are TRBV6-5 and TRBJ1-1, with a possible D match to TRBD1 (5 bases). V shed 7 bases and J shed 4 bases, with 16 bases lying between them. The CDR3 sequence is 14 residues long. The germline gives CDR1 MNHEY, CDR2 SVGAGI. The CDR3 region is CASNTPGLRTEAFF. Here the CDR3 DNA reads TGTGCCAGCAATACACCGGGACTTCGCACTGAAGCTTTCTTT.

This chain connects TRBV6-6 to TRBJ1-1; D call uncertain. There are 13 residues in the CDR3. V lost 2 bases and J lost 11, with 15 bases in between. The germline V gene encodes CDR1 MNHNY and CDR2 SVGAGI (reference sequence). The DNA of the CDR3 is TGTGCCAGCAGTTACAGTATTTTTGAGATTGCTTTCTTT. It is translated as CASSYSIFEIAFF.

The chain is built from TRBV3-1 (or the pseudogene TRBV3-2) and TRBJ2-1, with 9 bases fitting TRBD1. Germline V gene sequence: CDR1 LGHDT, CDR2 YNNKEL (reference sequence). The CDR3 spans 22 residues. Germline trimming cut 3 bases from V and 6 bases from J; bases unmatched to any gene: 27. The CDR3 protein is CASSQGQGHLVVYRLVANEQFF. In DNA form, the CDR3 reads TGTGCCAGCAGCCAGGGACAGGGTCATCTAGTAGTTTATAGACTAGTGGCCAATGAGCAGTTCTTC.

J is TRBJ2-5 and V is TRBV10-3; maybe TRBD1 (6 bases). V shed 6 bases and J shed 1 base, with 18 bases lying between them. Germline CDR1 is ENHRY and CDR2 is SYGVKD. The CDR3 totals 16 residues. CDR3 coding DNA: TGTGCCATCAGCCTCAGAATTGGACAGCGCCAAGAGACCCAGTACTTC. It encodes CAISLRIGQRQETQYF.